These T cell receptor beta chains were read from a single sample in a study of Graves' ophthalmopathy and Graves' hyperthyroidism. Using its own MiXCR run on the multiplex PCR reads, TCRdb lists one record per CDR3 protein. The sample contains 650,000 to 900,000 distinct CDR3 sequences, 35% to 50% of which appear only once. The sequenced sample consisted of peripheral blood. The receptors here all came from an adult man with Graves' ophthalmopathy. Both conserved end residues are part of each CDR3. Each record gives: D gene, J gene, V gene, clone size, CDR3 DNA, CDR3 protein. The D gene is left open where the match is weak. Size is omitted from some rows. Given values are once, few, many or a class for expanded clones.

>.|TRBJ2-2|TRBV6-6|.
TGTGCCAGCAGGGGTAGCGGAAACACCGGGGAGCTGTTTTTT
CASRGSGNTGELFF
>.|TRBJ2-5|TRBV20-1|.
TGCAGTGCCCCAGATTGGGGACTCCAAGAGACCCAGTACTTC
CSAPDWGLQETQYF
>TRBD1|TRBJ2-7|TRBV7-2|.
TGTGCCAGCAGCTTACCGGGCAGGGGGTTAGACGAGCAGTACTTC
CASSLPGRGLDEQYF
>TRBD1|TRBJ1-5|TRBV19|once
TGTGCCAGTAGTGTATTACAGGACAGGGTAAGCAATCAGCCCCAGCATTTT
CASSVLQDRVSNQPQHF
>.|TRBJ2-5|TRBV15|few
TGTGCCACCAGCAGAGGGACCCAAGAGACCCAGTACTTC
CATSRGTQETQYF
>.|TRBJ2-5|TRBV10-3|few
TGTGCCAGCAGTTACTTAGACAGGCCTAAAGAGACCCAGTACTTC
CASSYLDRPKETQYF
>TRBD1|TRBJ1-6|TRBV19|many
TGTGCCAGTAGTATGGGACAGGGGGTTTCACCCCTCCACTTT
CASSMGQGVSPLHF
>.|TRBJ1-5|TRBV10-3|.
TGTGCCATTCACGGTTTGGATCCGCCCCAGCATTTT
CAIHGLDPPQHF
>TRBD2|TRBJ2-7|TRBV2|few
TGTGCCAGCAGCAAAGCGGGGACGCAGCAGTACTTC
CASSKAGTQQYF
>TRBD1|TRBJ1-4|TRBV7-9|few
TGTGCCAGCAGCGCCAGACAGGGGGCGGATGAAAAACTGTTTTTT
CASSARQGADEKLFF
>TRBD1|TRBJ2-7|TRBV4-3|.
TGCGCCAGCAGCCAGTGGGACAGCTACGAGCAGTACTTC
CASSQWDSYEQYF